The rows below give T cell receptor beta chains drawn from one sample of a study of T cell changes during pregnancy in multiple sclerosis. Data came from immunoSEQ multiplex PCR; TCRdb stores just in-frame clones and leaves some out. The table includes around 96,000 clones, about 94% detected once. The material was peripheral blood, obtained in the third trimester of pregnancy. These receptors all stem from a female donor with multiple sclerosis, enrolled in a pregnancy study. The CDR3 runs from the conserved cysteine through the conserved F or W. A D gene is named only where the DNA matches it firmly. For some rows the clone size is stated as once, few or many, or as a class when expanded; others skip it.

j_call v_call clone_size d_call cdr3_nt cdr3_aa
TRBJ2-3 TRBV11-2 NA NA TGTGCCAGCAGCTTAGATGGGCAGGGAACAGATACGCAGTATTTT CASSLDGQGTDTQYF
TRBJ1-5 TRBV19 NA NA TGTGCCAGTAAACAGGGTGGGAATAGCAATCAGCCCCAGCATTTT CASKQGGNSNQPQHF
TRBJ2-1 TRBV27 NA TRBD2 TGTGCCAGCAGTTCACATGGGGCGGGAGGGCGAAATGAGCAGTTCTTC CASSSHGAGGRNEQFF
TRBJ2-5 TRBV29-1 NA NA TGCAGCGTTGAAGGAGCGGGAGAGACCCAGTACTTC CSVEGAGETQYF
TRBJ2-7 TRBV27 NA NA TGTGCCAGCAGTTTTGCCGTAGCCTACGAGCAGTACTTC CASSFAVAYEQYF
TRBJ2-7 TRBV27 NA TRBD2 TGTGCCAGCAGGTTAGCGGGAGTCACCTACGAGCAGTACTTC CASRLAGVTYEQYF
TRBJ1-1 TRBV6-4 NA TRBD1 TGTGCCAGCAGTGACTCGAGTCACAGGGGACACATGAACACTGAAGCTTTCTTT CASSDSSHRGHMNTEAFF
TRBJ2-1 TRBV5-4 NA TRBD2 TGTGCCAGCAGATCCCTAGCGGGAGGGCCTGGGAATGAGCAGTTCTTC CASRSLAGGPGNEQFF
TRBJ2-1 TRBV5-1 NA TRBD2 TGCGCCAGCAGCGGAGGACTAGCGGGAGAGGCCTACAATGAGCAGTTCTTC CASSGGLAGEAYNEQFF
TRBJ2-5 TRBV28 once NA TGTGCCACCAGGGGCCTCCAAGAGACCCAGTACTTC CATRGLQETQYF
TRBJ1-2 TRBV7-8 NA NA TGTGCCAGCAGCTTATACTCAACTGAGCGGGGCGGCTATGGCTACACCTTC CASSLYSTERGGYGYTF
TRBJ2-7 TRBV6-1 NA TRBD1 TGTGCCAGCAGTGAACCTTACAGGGGCGAGCAGTACTTC CASSEPYRGEQYF
TRBJ2-1 TRBV9 NA NA TGTGCCAGCAGTCAAGCGGCATCCTACAATGAGCAGTTCTTC CASSQAASYNEQFF
TRBJ2-3 TRBV29-1 NA TRBD1 TGCAGCGTTGAAAAGGGCAGGGGGACAGATACGCAGTATTTT CSVEKGRGTDTQYF
TRBJ2-2 TRBV5-4 NA NA TGTGCCAGCAGCTTATCAGCGGTTTCCGGGGAGCTGTTTTTT CASSLSAVSGELFF
TRBJ2-7 TRBV19 NA TRBD1 TGTGCCAGTAGTATAGGGACAGGTGTCGAGCAGTACTTC CASSIGTGVEQYF
TRBJ2-7 TRBV19 once TRBD1 TGTGCCAGTAGTATAGGGCAGGGGGCGCGGGACGAGCAGTACTTC CASSIGQGARDEQYF
TRBJ2-7 TRBV11-2 NA NA TGTGCCAGCAGCTCCCCTGGATGGGGCGATGAGCAGTACTTC CASSSPGWGDEQYF
TRBJ2-3 TRBV28 NA TRBD2 TGTGCCAGCATGAGCGGGAGGGGTACGCAGTATTTT CASMSGRGTQYF
TRBJ1-5 TRBV2 NA TRBD1 TGTGCCACCCGGGACAGGGACAATCAGCCCCAGCATTTT CATRDRDNQPQHF
TRBJ2-7 TRBV6-1 NA TRBD2 TGTGCCAGCATGTGGGAGGGCAGTTACGAGCAGTACTTC CASMWEGSYEQYF
TRBJ1-5 TRBV15 NA TRBD1 TGTGCCACCAGCAGAACGGGACAGGGCCTCAATCAGCCCCAGCATTTT CATSRTGQGLNQPQHF
TRBJ2-7 TRBV7-9 NA TRBD1 TGTGCCAGCAGCTTACCAGGGGGCCCCTACGAGCAGTACTTC CASSLPGGPYEQYF
TRBJ2-7 TRBV6-5 once NA TGTGCCAGCACCTCGGGGAGCGGAGGCTACGAGCAGTACTTC CASTSGSGGYEQYF
TRBJ2-1 TRBV30 NA NA TGTGCCTGGAGCCCACTAATGGGCTCCTACAATGAGCAGTTCTTC CAWSPLMGSYNEQFF
TRBJ2-7 TRBV28 NA TRBD2 TGTGCCAGCAGTCCTAGGACTAGCGGAACCTACGAGCAGTACTTC CASSPRTSGTYEQYF
TRBJ2-1 TRBV28 NA NA TGTGCCAGCCATGTCGGGGCCTACAATGAGCAGTTCTTC CASHVGAYNEQFF
TRBJ2-7 TRBV19 NA TRBD2 TGTGCCAGTAGTCCTGGGACTAGCGGGTCTTCCTACGAGCAGTACTTC CASSPGTSGSSYEQYF